This TCR beta chain derives from a study of beta chain features in type 1 diabetes. Study results and limitations: Patients showed naive, central memory and Treg TCRB repertoires that appeared more similar than those of healthy donors. Type 1 diabetes patients had moderately but significantly shorter TCRB CDR3s in all four CD4+ subsets.

Expressed TCRB transcripts were sequenced after all isolated RNA was converted to cDNA. Data came from immunoSEQ multiplex PCR; TCRdb stores just in-frame clones and leaves some out. The table shows 200,000 to 300,000 clones, with around 13% occurring only once. The CDR3 has 11 residues. V was shortened by 2 bases and J by 5 bases, with 6 bases between the two germline ends. Germline-derived CDR1 and CDR2 are SQVTM and ANQGSEA. A note on this clone: Its antigen is currently unknown.

The chain has TRBV29-1 and TRBJ2-5; D remains unclear. The sequence was collected from a man aged 25-45 years with type 1 diabetes. Sequencing used naive CD4+ T cells from blood. The CDR3 is CSVEYGETQYF. The CDR3 DNA reads as TGCAGCGTTGAATATGGCGAGACCCAGTACTTC.